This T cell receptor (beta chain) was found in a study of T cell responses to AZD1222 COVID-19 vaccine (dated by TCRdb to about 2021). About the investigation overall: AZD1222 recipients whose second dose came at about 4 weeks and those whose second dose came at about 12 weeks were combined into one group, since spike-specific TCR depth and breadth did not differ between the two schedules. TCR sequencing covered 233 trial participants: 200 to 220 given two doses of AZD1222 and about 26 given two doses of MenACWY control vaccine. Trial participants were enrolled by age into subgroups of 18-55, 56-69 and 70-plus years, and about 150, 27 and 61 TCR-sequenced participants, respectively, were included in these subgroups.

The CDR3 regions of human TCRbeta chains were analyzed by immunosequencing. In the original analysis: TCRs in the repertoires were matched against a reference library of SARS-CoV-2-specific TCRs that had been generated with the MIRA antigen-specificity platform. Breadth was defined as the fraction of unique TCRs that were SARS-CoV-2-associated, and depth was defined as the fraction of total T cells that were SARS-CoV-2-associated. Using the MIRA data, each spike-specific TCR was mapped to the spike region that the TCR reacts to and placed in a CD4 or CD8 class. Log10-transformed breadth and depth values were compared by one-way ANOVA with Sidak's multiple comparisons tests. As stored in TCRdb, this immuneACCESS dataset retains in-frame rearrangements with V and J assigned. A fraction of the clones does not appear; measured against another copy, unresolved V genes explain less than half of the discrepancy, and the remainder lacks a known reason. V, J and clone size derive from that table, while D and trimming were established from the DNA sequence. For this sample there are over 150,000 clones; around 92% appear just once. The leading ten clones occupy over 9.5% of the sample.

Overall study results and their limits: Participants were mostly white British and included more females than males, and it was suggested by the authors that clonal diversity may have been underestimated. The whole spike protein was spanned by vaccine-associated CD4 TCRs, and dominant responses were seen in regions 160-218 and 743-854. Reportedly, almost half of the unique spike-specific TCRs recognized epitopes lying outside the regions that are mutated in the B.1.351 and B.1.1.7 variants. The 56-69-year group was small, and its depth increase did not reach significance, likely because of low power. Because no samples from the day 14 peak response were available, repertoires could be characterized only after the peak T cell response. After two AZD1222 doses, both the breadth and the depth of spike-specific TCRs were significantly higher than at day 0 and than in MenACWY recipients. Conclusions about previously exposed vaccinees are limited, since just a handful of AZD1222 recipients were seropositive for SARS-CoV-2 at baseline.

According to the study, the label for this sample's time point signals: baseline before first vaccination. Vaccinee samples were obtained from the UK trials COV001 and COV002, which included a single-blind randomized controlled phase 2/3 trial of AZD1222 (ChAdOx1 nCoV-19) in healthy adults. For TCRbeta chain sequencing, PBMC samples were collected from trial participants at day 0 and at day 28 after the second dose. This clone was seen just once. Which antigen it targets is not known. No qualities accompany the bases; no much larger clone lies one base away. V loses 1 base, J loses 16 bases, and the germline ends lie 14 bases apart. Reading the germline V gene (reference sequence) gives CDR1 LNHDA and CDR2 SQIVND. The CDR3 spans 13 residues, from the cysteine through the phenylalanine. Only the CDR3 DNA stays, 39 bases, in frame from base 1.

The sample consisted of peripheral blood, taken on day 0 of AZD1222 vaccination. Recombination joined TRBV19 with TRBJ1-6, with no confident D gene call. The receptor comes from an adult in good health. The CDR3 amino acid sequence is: CASSIGGFGELHF. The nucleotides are TGTGCCAGTAGTATAGGTGGATTCGGCGAACTCCACTTT.